This T cell receptor beta chain emerged from a study of T cells after yellow fever vaccination. Study summary: SMART-Seq v4 Ultra Low Input handled preparation of low-cell-number fractions.

A remark on this clonotype: Its antigen is not identified.

By 5'RACE template switching, TCR cDNA was produced, with a universal primer site and UMIs added in the process. TCRdb reprocessed the 5' RACE reads with MiXCR, giving one entry per CDR3 protein. The sample consists of 450,000 to 650,000 distinct CDR3 sequences, 20% to 25% of them appearing once. Study-wide points: Peaking faster, on day 5 versus 15, the secondary response was nonetheless weaker. Reappearance after the booster was seen for most primary-vaccination clones, at 95% to 97% CD4 and 70% to 90% CD8.

Germline CDR1 reads LNHNV; CDR2 reads YYDKDF (reference sequence). V shed 3 bases, J shed 6 bases, and the junction held 5 bases outside the gene matches. CDR3 size: 13 residues. This sequence originates from a man between 18 and 35 years old who received the YFV17D yellow fever vaccine. The sample was PBMCs, taken 20 to 25 days after the first yellow fever vaccination. This sequence joins TRBV15 and TRBJ2-7; 7 nucleotides align to TRBD1. This chain's CDR3 is CATSRAGTVEQYF. In DNA form, the CDR3 reads TGTGCCACCAGCAGGGCCGGGACAGTCGAGCAGTACTTC.